The 8 T cell receptor beta chains below all came from one sample that was sequenced in a study of blood T cells in healthy people across ages. A J-beta primer mix and a sample-barcoded 5' primer were used in a second PCR of about 6 to 12 cycles. TCRdb fed the 5' RACE reads into MiXCR, producing one record per CDR3 protein. The sample contains 1.5 million to 2 million distinct CDR3 sequences, under 30% of which appear only once. The specimen sequenced was blood. These receptors came from a woman aged 25 to 45 in good health.

The gene calls are TRBV4-3 and TRBJ1-2; D uncertain. V lost 0 bases, J lost 7 bases, and 18 bases lay in between. The V gene's germline CDR1 is LGHNA and CDR2 YSLEER. This CDR3 comprises 16 residues. The CDR3: CASSQDRASWAGGYTF. The CDR3 DNA is TGCGCCAGCAGCCAAGATCGGGCCAGCTGGGCCGGTGGCTACACCTTC.

This clonotype has more than one count but fewer than ten. This may arise from a read error, as a much more abundant clone is one base away. The chain joins TRBV29-1 to TRBJ2-7; TRBD1 agrees at 10 bases. CDR1 is SQVTM and CDR2 is ANQGSEA in the germline V gene. There are 16 residues in the CDR3. The ends lost 7 bases at V and 4 bases at J; junction bases unmatched: 16. DNA of the CDR3: TGCAGCGCCTACTCTGTTGGGGGACAGGGGCCGTACGAGCAGTACTTC. It encodes CSAYSVGGQGPYEQYF.

To note about this clonotype: An end of the junction does not agree with germline; a read error may underlie this. This chain joins TRBV9 and TRBJ1-5; no clear D. CDR3 length: 14 residues. In germline, CDR1 is SGDLS, CDR2 YYNGEE. Written as DNA, the CDR3 is TGTGCCAGCAGCGGCCGGGGAGGCAATCAGCACCAGCATTTT. This encodes CASSGRGGNQHQHF.

This clonotype was detected only once. The chain combines TRBV10-3 with TRBJ2-3; D possibly corresponds to TRBD2 (6 bases). Germline V gene sequence: CDR1 ENHRY, CDR2 SYGVKD. With 10 bases removed from V and 5 bases from J, the gap between germline ends came to 16 bases. The CDR3 is made up of 13 amino acids. This CDR3 is CATGSSVLDTQYF. CDR3 nucleotides: TGTGCCACCGGGAGCTCCGTGTTAGATACGCAGTATTTT.

The chain recombines TRBV12-3 or TRBV12-4 with TRBJ1-6, with 7 bases fitting TRBD1. The CDR3 contains 14 residues. Unmatched junction bases numbered 7, after V lost 6 bases and J lost 8 bases. The CDR3 nucleotides read TGTGCCAGCAGACGTAGGGACAGTCATTCACCCCTCCACTTT. It specifies CASRRRDSHSPLHF.

A note on this clonotype: Its ends do not fully match the called genes, so a read error is possible. V usage is TRBV14 and J usage is TRBJ2-7; 14 bases are shared with TRBD2. The CDR3 totals 16 residues. CDR1 and CDR2 from the germline V gene are SGHDN and FVKESK. The CDR3 region has the DNA TGTGCCAGCAGCCAAGAGGGACTAGCGGGAGTCTACGGGCAGTACTTC. As protein: CASSQEGLAGVYGQYF.

This clonotype was seen more than once but under ten times. The CDR3 DNA sequence: TGCAGTGCTGCCCGGGACCCCCGGTCCGGGGAGCTGTTTTTT. Encoded protein: CSAARDPRSGELFF. The chain recombines TRBV20-1 with TRBJ2-2; D tentatively reads TRBD1 or TRBD2 (5 bases each). The germline CDR1 and CDR2 sequences are DFQATT and SNEGSKA (reference sequence). V gave up 5 bases and J gave up 6 bases, with 16 bases separating them. The CDR3 runs to 14 residues.

This clonotype occurred many times. The chain is built from TRBV4-1 and TRBJ2-7, with D perhaps TRBD1 (5 bases). The CDR3 runs to 14 residues. The germline CDR1 and CDR2 sequences are MGHRA and YSYEKL. Between the trimmed V and J ends, which lost 4 bases and 3 bases, there was a span of 13 bases. This CDR3 reads CASSLTGALYEQYF. For the CDR3, the DNA is TGCGCCAGCAGCCTAACAGGAGCTCTCTACGAGCAGTACTTC.